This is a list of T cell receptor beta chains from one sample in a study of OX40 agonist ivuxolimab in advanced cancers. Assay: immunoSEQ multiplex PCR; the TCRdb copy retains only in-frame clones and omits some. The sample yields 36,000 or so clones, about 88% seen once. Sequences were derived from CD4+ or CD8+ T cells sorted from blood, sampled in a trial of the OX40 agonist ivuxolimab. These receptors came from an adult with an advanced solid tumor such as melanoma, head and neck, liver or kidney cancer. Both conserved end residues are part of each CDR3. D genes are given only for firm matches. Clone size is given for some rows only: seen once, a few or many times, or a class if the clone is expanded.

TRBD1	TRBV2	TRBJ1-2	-	TGTGCCAGTGGACAGGGTTGGGATGGCTACACCTTC	CASGQGWDGYTF
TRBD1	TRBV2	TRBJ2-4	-	TGTGCCTCGTGGACAGGGGGCGGAACCAAAAACATTCAGTACTTC	CASWTGGGTKNIQYF
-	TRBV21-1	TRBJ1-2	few	TGTGCCAGCTGGTTCGGATTCCGGGGAAACTATGGCTACACCTTC	CASWFGFRGNYGYTF
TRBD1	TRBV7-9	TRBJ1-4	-	TGTGCCAGCAGGAACAGGGGAAGTAATGAAAAACTGTTTTTT	CASRNRGSNEKLFF
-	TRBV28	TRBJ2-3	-	TGTGCCAGCGCGGGACTTATTCTCTTGACAGATACGCAGTATTTT	CASAGLILLTDTQYF
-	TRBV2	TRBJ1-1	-	TGTGCCAGCTCCTCCCCAAGCACGGGGAGGGTCTTT	CASSSPSTGRVF
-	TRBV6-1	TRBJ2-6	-	TGTGCCAGCAGGGTAGTCGCCGGGGCCAACGTCCTGACTTTC	CASRVVAGANVLTF
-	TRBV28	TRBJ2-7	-	TGTGCCAGCGGCAGCGGGCCCTCCTACGAGCAGTACTTC	CASGSGPSYEQYF
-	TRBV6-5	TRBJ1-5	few	TGTGCCAGCAGACAGGCTGCGAATCAGCCCCAGCATTTT	CASRQAANQPQHF
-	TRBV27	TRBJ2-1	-	TGTGCCAGCAGTCCCGGGGGATCTTACAATGAGCAGTTCTTC	CASSPGGSYNEQFF
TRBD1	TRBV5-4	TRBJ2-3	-	TGTGCCAGCAGCTTGGAGGGGACAGCTGGAGATACGCAGTATTTT	CASSLEGTAGDTQYF
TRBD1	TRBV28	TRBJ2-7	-	TGTGCCAGCAGCTCCGGGACAGGGGTCTACGAGCAGTACTTC	CASSSGTGVYEQYF
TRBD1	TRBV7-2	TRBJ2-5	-	TGTGCCAGCAGCTTAGTCGGACAGGGTCAAGAGACCCAGTACTTC	CASSLVGQGQETQYF
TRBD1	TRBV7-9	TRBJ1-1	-	TGTGCCAGCAGTTACCAGGGGGCAACTGAAGCTTTCTTT	CASSYQGATEAFF
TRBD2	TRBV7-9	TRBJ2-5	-	TGTGCCAGCGGTTCCACAATGGGGACTAGCGGGGGGGCAGGCGAGACCCAGTACTTC	CASGSTMGTSGGAGETQYF
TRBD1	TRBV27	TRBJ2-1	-	TGTGCCAGCAGTCCAACCCGGGACAGGCAGTTCTTC	CASSPTRDRQFF
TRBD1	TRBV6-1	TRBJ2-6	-	TGTGCCAGCAGAACAGGGGGCTCTGGGGCCAACGTCCTGACTTTC	CASRTGGSGANVLTF
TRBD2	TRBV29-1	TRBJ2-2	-	TGCAGCGTTGTCAGTCGGGGGGCGAACACCGGGGAGCTGTTTTTT	CSVVSRGANTGELFF
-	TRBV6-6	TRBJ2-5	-	TGTGCCAGCTCCTACTCTTCATCCGGGCAGACCACCCAGTACTTC	CASSYSSSGQTTQYF
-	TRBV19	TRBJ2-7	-	TGTGCCAGTAGTAGGGCGGCCGCGTGGGAGCAGTACTTC	CASSRAAAWEQYF
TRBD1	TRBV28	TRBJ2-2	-	TGTGCCAGCAGTTGGCAGGGGGCGTTCGGGGAGCTGTTTTTT	CASSWQGAFGELFF
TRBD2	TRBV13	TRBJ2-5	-	TGTGCCAGCACCAAAGGTCCCCGCGGGGGCCAAGAGACCCAGTACTTC	CASTKGPRGGQETQYF
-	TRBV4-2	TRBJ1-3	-	TGTGCCAGCAGCCAAGTTTTCTCACGCTCTGGAAACACCATATATTTT	CASSQVFSRSGNTIYF
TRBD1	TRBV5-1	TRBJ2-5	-	TGCGCCAGCACCCGACAGGGCGGCGAGACCCAGTACTTC	CASTRQGGETQYF
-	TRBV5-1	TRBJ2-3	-	TGCGCCAGCAGAGGACTCACCACAGATACGCAGTATTTT	CASRGLTTDTQYF
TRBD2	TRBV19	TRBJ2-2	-	TGTGCCAGTAGTATAAGTACTAGCGGGAGTTCCGGGGAGCTGTTTTTT	CASSISTSGSSGELFF
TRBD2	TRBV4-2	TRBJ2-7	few	TGTGCCAGCAGCCACCCCCTCTCAAGCGGGAACGAGCAGTACTTC	CASSHPLSSGNEQYF
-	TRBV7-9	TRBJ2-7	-	TGTGCCAGCAGCTTTTGGGCCCCTAAGCGCGGGAACTACGAGCAGTACTTC	CASSFWAPKRGNYEQYF
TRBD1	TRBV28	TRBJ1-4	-	TGTGCCAGCACCCTAGGGAGGGGGCGAGAAAAACTGTTTTTT	CASTLGRGREKLFF
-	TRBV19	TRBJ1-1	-	TGTGCCAGTAGATCACCCGGGGGAACTGAAGCTTTCTTT	CASRSPGGTEAFF
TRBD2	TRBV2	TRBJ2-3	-	TGTGCCAGCGACCGGGGCGGGAGGGCCATAGATACGCAGTATTTT	CASDRGGRAIDTQYF
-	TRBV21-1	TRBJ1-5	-	TGTGCCAGCAGCAAAGTATTCGGACAGGAAGGGGATCAGCCCCAGCATTTT	CASSKVFGQEGDQPQHF
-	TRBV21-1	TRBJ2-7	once	TGTGCCAGCAGCCCGGGACTAGCGCTAACCTACGAGCAGTACTTC	CASSPGLALTYEQYF
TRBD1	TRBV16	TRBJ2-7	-	TGTGCCAGTACCCTAACCACGAGGGGGCCCTACGAGCAGTACTTC	CASTLTTRGPYEQYF
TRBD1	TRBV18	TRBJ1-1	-	TGTGCCAGCTCACCTCGGACAGGAGAGCGGACTGAAGCTTTCTTT	CASSPRTGERTEAFF
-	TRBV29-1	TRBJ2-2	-	TGCAGCGTCCTCCGTACAGTCGCGAACACCGGGGAGCTGTTTTTT	CSVLRTVANTGELFF
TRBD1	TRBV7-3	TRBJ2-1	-	TGTGCCAGCAGCCCCGGGACAGGGGGGAATGAGCAGTTCTTC	CASSPGTGGNEQFF
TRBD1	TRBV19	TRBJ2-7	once	TGTGCCACCAAGTTCCAGGGGGCATCCTACGAGCAGTACTTC	CATKFQGASYEQYF
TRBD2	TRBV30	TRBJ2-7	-	TGTGCCTGGAGTGTAAACCTAGCGGGAGCCTACGAGCAGTACTTC	CAWSVNLAGAYEQYF
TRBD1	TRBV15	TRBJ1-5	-	TGTGCCACCAGCAGAGGACAGGGAAATCAGCCCCAGCATTTT	CATSRGQGNQPQHF
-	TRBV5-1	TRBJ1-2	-	TGCGCCAGCACTCGAACGGACGGATTAAGTGGCTACACCTTC	CASTRTDGLSGYTF
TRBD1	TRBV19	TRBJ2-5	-	TGTGCCAGTAGTAAGGGACAACAGGGGGCCGGAGAGACCCAGTACTTC	CASSKGQQGAGETQYF
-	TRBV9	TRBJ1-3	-	TGTGCCAGCAGCGTAGTGGGCACGGCGAACACCATATATTTT	CASSVVGTANTIYF
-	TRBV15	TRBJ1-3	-	TGTGCCACCACGGGGAGGTTCTCTGGAAACACCATATATTTT	CATTGRFSGNTIYF
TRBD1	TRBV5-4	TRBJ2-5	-	TGTGCCAGCAGCCTACGGACAGGGGGTCTGGAGACCCAGTACTTC	CASSLRTGGLETQYF
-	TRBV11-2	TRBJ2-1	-	TGTGCCAGCAGCCCCCCATTTTGGCTAGCACCTTACAATGAGCAGTTCTTC	CASSPPFWLAPYNEQFF
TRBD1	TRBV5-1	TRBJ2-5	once	TGCGCCAGCAGCCCCAGGACAGGGGGTCGGGAGAAGACCCAGTACTTC	CASSPRTGGREKTQYF
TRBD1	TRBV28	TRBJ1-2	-	TGTGCGAGCAAAAGGCAGGGGGTTTGGGGCTATGGCTACACCTTC	CASKRQGVWGYGYTF
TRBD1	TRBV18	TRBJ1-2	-	TGTGCCAGCTCAACCGGACAGGGGGCCAGCTATGGCTACACCTTC	CASSTGQGASYGYTF
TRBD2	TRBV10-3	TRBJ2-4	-	TGTGCCATCGGGGCTAGCGGGAGAGGCATTCAGTACTTC	CAIGASGRGIQYF
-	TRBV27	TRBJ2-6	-	TGTGCCAGCAGTTACCGAACAGGTACAGGGGCCAACGTCCTGACTTTC	CASSYRTGTGANVLTF
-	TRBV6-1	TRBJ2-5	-	TGTGCCAGCAGCTACAGGACAAAGGAAGAGACCCAGTACTTC	CASSYRTKEETQYF